Described below is a single T cell receptor beta chain sequence and its context. The antigen is undetermined. The record originates from a study of identical twins. Study-level points and caveats: Twin pairs had excess sharing that was weaker in beta out-of-frame sequences. Possibly, invariant MAIT and iNKT cells partly confounded zero-insertion analyses.

This CDR3 has 15 amino acids. Trimming took 6 bases from V and 9 from J; bases not matched to a gene: 12. The cDNA had a unique molecular identifier and a template-switch universal primer site. TCRdb re-derived calls from the 5' RACE reads in MiXCR, one entry per CDR3 protein. The sample comprises approximately 890,000 distinct CDR3 sequences, 9% to 15% of which are singletons, and around 1.5% rests with the top ten. The donor group consisted entirely of healthy Caucasians. These records were also assigned to another study, of yellow fever vaccine responses in identical twins.

Material for sequencing was PBMCs. This chain connects TRBV12-3 or TRBV12-4 to TRBJ2-1; 9 positions match TRBD2. This TCR derives from a woman under 30 in good health. The CDR3 region is CASSDIAGDGLEQFF. For the CDR3, the DNA is TGTGCCAGCAGCGATATAGCGGGGGATGGGCTTGAGCAGTTCTTC.